This T cell receptor (beta chain) stems from a study of regulatory T cells in long-lasting Graves disease (dated by TCRdb to about 2021). For context, the study as a whole: Antithyroid drugs had been taken for less than 3 months by newly diagnosed Graves' disease patients. This study used TCR sequencing and RNA sequencing of peripheral blood to compare persistent Graves' disease patients against newly diagnosed Graves' disease patients. The study was registered as a clinical trial and conducted in China. A total of around 35 samples underwent TCR sequencing, from 13 patients with persistent Graves' disease and roughly 20 patients with newly diagnosed Graves' disease. Findings and caveats that apply to the study as a whole: Patients with persistent disease shared more public clonotypes (fewer than 3,000) than newly diagnosed patients did (966). Persistent Graves' disease patients showed lower TCR Shannon entropy and fewer highly expanded clones than newly diagnosed patients, suggesting clonal expansion. Peripheral blood alone was examined, since thyroid tissue, which constituted the primary lesion, could not be accessed. Sequencing and analysis were limited to the TCR beta chain. The small sample size was acknowledged by the authors as a limitation that may reduce accuracy. Persistent disease showed preferential use of TRBV28, TRBJ1-2 and TRBJ2-5, whereas newly diagnosed disease favored TRBV20-1 and TRBJ2-1.

The time point label on this specimen signifies: newly diagnosed GD, antithyroid drugs for less than 3 months. RNA was extracted from PBMCs in TRIzol for both TCR sequencing and RNA sequencing. The diagnosis of Graves' disease was made according to American Thyroid Association guidelines. Patients were recruited from an endocrinology department in Xi'an, China. Each patient gave approximately 10 milliliters of peripheral blood, collected in an EDTA anticoagulant tube. PBMCs were isolated by Ficoll Paque Plus density gradient separation without further T cell sorting. An Agilent 2100 Bioanalyzer and agarose gel were used to check RNA quality, while a NanoDrop 2000 measured RNA concentration. Libraries were constructed by multiplex PCR. Sequenced using an Illumina HiSeq 4000. iRepertoire HTBI primers and Arm-PCR amplification of CDR3 regions were used to construct TCR beta libraries. PCR products were gel purified before sequencing. In the authors' own workflow: Across samples, 62 TRBV and roughly 15 TRBJ segments were identified and used for gene usage analysis of CDR3 amino acid clonotypes. COPE and FqMerger were used to merge filtered high-quality paired reads into contigs. Contigs were aligned with BLAST to IMGT TRBV, TRBD and TRBJ reference genes, and CDR3 was defined per IMGT. Any clonotype with a frequency above 0.1% was classified as a highly expanded clone. Shannon entropy served as the measure of repertoire diversity, while the Gini coefficient captured V-J evenness. Clonotypes shared by more than one individual were considered public. TCRdb took the public reads, trimmed them with fastp at Q25, ran MiXCR for clone calling and kept in-frame beta chains. Entries are consolidated by CDR3 protein sequence, retaining the most common genes and DNA. These V and J calls originate from TCRdb's pipeline instead of the authors' own analysis. The sample profile shows fewer than 350,000 distinct CDR3 sequences; about 20% of them were found once. In total, the top ten clones hold less than 45% of the sample.

The germline V gene encodes CDR1 LNHDA and CDR2 SQIVND (reference sequence). The CDR3 covers 14 residues, taking in both the cysteine and the phenylalanine. Only CDR3 DNA is held: 42 bases, read in frame from base 1. Trimming removed 6 bases from V and 0 bases from J, leaving 10 bases between the germline ends. This clonotype came up many times. The target of this receptor is not known. Per-nucleotide qualities are absent, and no much larger clonotype sits a single base away. This receptor was identified in a female donor with Graves disease. The sample in question was peripheral blood mononuclear cells (PBMCs), obtained at new diagnosis, from a patient treated with antithyroid drugs. The receptor chain draws on TRBV19 and TRBJ2-3; the D element could tentatively be TRBD1 or TRBD2, as 5 bases agree for each. The sequenced DNA is TGTGCCAGTAGACCCCGGGGCAGCACAGATACGCAGTATTTT. Its product reads: CASRPRGSTDTQYF.